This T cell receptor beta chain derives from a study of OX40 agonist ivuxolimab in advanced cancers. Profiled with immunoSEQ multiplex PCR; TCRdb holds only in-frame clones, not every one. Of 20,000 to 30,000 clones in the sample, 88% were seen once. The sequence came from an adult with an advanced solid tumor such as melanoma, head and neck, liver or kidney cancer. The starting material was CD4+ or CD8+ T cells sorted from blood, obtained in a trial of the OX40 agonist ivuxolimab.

The CDR3 protein is CASSPRTVEYGYTF. The CDR3 DNA reads TGCGCCAGCAGCCCGCGGACAGTAGAGTATGGCTACACCTTC. This rearrangement joins TRBV4-3 to TRBJ1-2; weak D call: TRBD1 (6 bases). The V end was cut by 4 bases, the J end by 5 bases, with 14 bases between. This CDR3 is 14 amino acids long. Germline CDR1 is LGHNA and CDR2 is YSLEER.